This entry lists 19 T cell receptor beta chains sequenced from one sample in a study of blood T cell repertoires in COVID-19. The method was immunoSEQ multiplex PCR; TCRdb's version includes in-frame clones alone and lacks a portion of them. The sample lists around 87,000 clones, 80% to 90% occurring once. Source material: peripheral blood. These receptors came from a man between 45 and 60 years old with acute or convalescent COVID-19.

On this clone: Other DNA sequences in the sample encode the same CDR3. CDR3 DNA: TGTGCCTGGAGTACCGGTTCCAATCAGCCCCAGCATTTT. Its translation: CAWSTGSNQPQHF. The rearrangement links TRBV30 to TRBJ1-5; D remains unclear. The CDR3 is 13 amino acids. Germline-derived CDR1 and CDR2 are GTSNPN and SVGIG (reference sequence). V lost 2 bases, J lost 3 bases, and 8 bases lay in between. The entire variable domain, with the rest obtained from reference TRBV30 and TRBJ1-5, is as follows: SQTIHQWPATLVQPVGSPLSLECTVEGTSNPNLYWYRQAAGRGLQLLFYSVGIGQISSEVPQNLSASRPQDRQFILSSKKLLLSDSGFYLCAWSTGSNQPQHFGDGTRLSIL.

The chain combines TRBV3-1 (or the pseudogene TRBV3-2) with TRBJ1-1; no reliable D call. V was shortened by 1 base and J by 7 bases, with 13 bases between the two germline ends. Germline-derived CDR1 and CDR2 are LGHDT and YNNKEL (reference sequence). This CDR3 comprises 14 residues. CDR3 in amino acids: CASSQGMGQLEAFF. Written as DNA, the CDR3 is TGTGCCAGCAGCCAAGGAATGGGCCAGCTTGAAGCTTTCTTT.

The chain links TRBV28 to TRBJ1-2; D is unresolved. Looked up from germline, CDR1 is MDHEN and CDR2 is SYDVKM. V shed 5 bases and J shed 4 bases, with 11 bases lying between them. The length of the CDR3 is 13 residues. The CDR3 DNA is TGTGCCAGCAGTCTAACACGGGGCTATGGCTACACCTTC. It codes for CASSLTRGYGYTF.

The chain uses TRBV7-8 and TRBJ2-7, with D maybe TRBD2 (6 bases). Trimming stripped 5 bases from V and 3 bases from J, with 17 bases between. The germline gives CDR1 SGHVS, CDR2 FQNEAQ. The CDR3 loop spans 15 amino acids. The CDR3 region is CASSALGPGVYEQYF. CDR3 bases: TGTGCCAGCAGCGCCCTGGGCCCGGGAGTCTACGAGCAGTACTTC.

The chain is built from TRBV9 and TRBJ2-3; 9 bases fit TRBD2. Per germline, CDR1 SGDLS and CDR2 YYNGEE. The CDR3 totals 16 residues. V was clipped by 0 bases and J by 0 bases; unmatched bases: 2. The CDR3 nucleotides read TGTGCCAGCAGCGTAGGACTAGCGGCTAGCACAGATACGCAGTATTTT. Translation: CASSVGLAASTDTQYF.

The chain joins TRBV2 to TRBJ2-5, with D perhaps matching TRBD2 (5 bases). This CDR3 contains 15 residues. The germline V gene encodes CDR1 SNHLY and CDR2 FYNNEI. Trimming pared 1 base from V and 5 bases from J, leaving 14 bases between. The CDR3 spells CASSEEEGAGETQYF. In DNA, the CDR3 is TGTGCCAGCAGTGAAGAAGAGGGAGCCGGGGAGACCCAGTACTTC.

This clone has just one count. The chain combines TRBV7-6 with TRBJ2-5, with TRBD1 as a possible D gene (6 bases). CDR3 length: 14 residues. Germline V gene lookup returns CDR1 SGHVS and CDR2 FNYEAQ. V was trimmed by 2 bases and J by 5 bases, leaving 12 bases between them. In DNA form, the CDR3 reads TGTGCCAGCAGCTTAAGGCAGGGGAGCGAGACCCAGTACTTC. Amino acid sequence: CASSLRQGSETQYF.

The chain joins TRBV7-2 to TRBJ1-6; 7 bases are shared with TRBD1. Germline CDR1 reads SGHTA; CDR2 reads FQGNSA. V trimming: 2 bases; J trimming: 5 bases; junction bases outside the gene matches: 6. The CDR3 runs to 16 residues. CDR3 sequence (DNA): TGTGCCAGCAGCTTACGCCAGACAGGGAATAATTCACCCCTCCACTTT. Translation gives CASSLRQTGNNSPLHF.

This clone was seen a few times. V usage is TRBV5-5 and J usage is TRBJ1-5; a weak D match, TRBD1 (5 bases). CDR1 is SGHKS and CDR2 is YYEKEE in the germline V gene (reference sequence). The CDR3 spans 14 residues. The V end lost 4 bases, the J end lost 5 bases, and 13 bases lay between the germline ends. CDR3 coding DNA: TGTGCCAGCAGCCTTACCCAGGGTTATCAGCCCCAGCATTTT. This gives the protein CASSLTQGYQPQHF.

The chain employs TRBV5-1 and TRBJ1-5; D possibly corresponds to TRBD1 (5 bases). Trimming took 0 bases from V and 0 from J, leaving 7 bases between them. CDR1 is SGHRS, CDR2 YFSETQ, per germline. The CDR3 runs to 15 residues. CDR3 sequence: CASSLAGYSNQPQHF. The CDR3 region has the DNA TGCGCCAGCAGCTTGGCAGGGTATAGCAATCAGCCCCAGCATTTT.

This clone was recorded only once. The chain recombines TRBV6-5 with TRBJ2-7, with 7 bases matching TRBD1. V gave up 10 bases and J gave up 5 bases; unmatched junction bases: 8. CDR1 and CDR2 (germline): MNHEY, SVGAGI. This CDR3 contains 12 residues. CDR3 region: CATTKDRNEQYV. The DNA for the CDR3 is TGTGCCACCACTAAGGACAGGAACGAGCAGTACGTC.

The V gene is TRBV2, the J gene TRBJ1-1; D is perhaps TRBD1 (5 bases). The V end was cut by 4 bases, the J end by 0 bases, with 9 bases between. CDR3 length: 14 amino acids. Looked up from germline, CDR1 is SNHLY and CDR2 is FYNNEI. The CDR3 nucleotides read TGTGCCAGCAGTGTTGGGGCGCTGAACACTGAAGCTTTCTTT. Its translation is CASSVGALNTEAFF.

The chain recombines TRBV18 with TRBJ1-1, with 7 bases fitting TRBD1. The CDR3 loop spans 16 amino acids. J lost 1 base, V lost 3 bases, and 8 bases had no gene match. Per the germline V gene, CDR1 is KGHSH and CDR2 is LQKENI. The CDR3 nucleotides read TGTGCCAGCTCACCTCAGGGGGGACTGAAGAACACTGAAGCTTTCTTT. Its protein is CASSPQGGLKNTEAFF.

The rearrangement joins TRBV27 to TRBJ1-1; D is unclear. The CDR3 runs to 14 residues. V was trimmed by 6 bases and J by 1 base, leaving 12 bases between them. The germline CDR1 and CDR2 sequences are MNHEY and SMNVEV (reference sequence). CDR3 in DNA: TGTGCCAGCAGACGGAGACCGGCGAACACTGAAGCTTTCTTT. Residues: CASRRRPANTEAFF.

The CDR3 DNA follows: TGTGCCAGCGGGAGGGTCCACTACGAGCAGTACGTC. It encodes CASGRVHYEQYV. The chain couples TRBV28 to TRBJ2-7; 7 nucleotides match TRBD2. The CDR3 is made up of 12 amino acids. V lost 8 bases and J lost 3; bases outside the gene matches: 4. Germline CDR1 MDHEN, CDR2 SYDVKM.

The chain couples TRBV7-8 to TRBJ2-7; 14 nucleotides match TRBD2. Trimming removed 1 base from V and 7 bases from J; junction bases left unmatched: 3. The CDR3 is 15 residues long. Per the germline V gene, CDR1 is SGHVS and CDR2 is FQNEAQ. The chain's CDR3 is CASSLGTSGRWEQYV. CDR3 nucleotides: TGTGCCAGCAGCTTAGGGACTAGCGGGAGGTGGGAGCAGTACGTC.

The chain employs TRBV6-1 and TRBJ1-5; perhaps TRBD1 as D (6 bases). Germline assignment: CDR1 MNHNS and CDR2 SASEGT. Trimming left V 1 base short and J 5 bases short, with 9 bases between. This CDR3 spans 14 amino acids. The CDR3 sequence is CASSEDRVYQPQHF. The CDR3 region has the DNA TGTGCCAGCAGTGAAGACAGGGTGTATCAGCCCCAGCATTTT.

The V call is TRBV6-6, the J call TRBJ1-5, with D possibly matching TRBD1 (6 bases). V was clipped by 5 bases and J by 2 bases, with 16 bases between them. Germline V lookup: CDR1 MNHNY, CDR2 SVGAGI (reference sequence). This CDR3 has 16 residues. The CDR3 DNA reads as TGTGCCAGCAGTAGACCAACAGGGTCGGGCAATCAGCCCCAGCATTTT. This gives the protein CASSRPTGSGNQPQHF.

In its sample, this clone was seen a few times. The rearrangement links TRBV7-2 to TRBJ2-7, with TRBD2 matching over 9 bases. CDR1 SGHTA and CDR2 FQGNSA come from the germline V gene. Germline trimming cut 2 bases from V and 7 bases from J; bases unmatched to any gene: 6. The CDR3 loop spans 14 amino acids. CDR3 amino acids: CASSLRAGGDEQYF. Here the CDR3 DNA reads TGTGCCAGCAGCTTAAGAGCGGGGGGTGATGAGCAGTACTTC. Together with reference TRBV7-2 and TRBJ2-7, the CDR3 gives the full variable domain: GAGVSQSPSNKVTEKGKDVELRCDPISGHTALYWYRQSLGQGLEFLIYFQGNSAPDKSGLPSDRFSAERTGGSVSTLTIQRTQQEDSAVYLCASSLRAGGDEQYFGPGTRLTVT.